This passage covers 32 T cell receptor beta chains from one sample sequenced in a study of shared T cell receptors in the human thymus. Clones were sequenced by immunoSEQ multiplex PCR, and TCRdb holds only the in-frame ones, with some missing. This sample has hundreds of thousands of clones, with 70% to 90% found just once. These data were also filed under a second study, of human thymus T cells.

Specimen: thymocytes. The receptors come from a boy younger than two with a congenital heart defect.

V gene TRBV14 combines with J gene TRBJ2-7; TRBD2 might be the D (6 bases). CDR1 is SGHDN and CDR2 is FVKESK in the germline V gene. V lost 2 bases and J 3 bases, leaving 20 bases between the germline ends. The CDR3 contains 17 residues. CDR3: CASSQRRADLINYEQYF. The CDR3 region has the DNA TGTGCCAGCAGCCAAAGGAGGGCAGACCTGATCAACTACGAGCAGTACTTC.

The chain joins TRBV4-2 to TRBJ1-2, with TRBD1 as a possible D gene (6 bases). Germline loops: CDR1 LGHNA, CDR2 YNFKEQ. Between the trimmed V and J ends, which lost 1 base and 8 bases, there was a span of 20 bases. The CDR3 extends over 16 amino acids. Here the CDR3 reads CASSQVRSYRVGGYTF. The CDR3 DNA reads as TGTGCCAGCAGCCAAGTCCGGTCGTACAGGGTTGGCGGCTACACCTTC.

This rearrangement joins TRBV5-4 to TRBJ2-3; D remains ambiguous. CDR1 is SGHNT and CDR2 is YYREEE in the germline V gene (reference sequence). With 5 bases removed from V and 1 base from J, the gap between germline ends came to 8 bases. The CDR3 totals 13 residues. Here the CDR3 reads CASRGRRTDTQYF. DNA for the CDR3: TGTGCCAGCAGGGGCCGGCGCACAGATACGCAGTATTTT.

V is TRBV2 and J is TRBJ2-3, with D maybe TRBD2 (5 bases). The CDR3 spans 14 residues. Germline V gene sequence: CDR1 SNHLY, CDR2 FYNNEI. The V end was cut by 6 bases, the J end by 0 bases, with 10 bases between. This CDR3 is CASRSDLSTDTQYF. The CDR3 coding sequence is TGTGCCAGCAGATCGGACTTGAGCACAGATACGCAGTATTTT.

This chain links TRBV10-3 with TRBJ2-5, with TRBD1 matching over 8 bases. The CDR3 totals 14 residues. Germline-derived CDR1 and CDR2 are ENHRY and SYGVKD. V shed 2 bases and J 4 bases; nucleotides not matched to a gene: 3. CDR3 residues: CAISEDRGRETQYF. The CDR3, as DNA: TGTGCCATCAGTGAGGACAGGGGTCGAGAGACCCAGTACTTC.

V and J are TRBV27 and TRBJ2-2; D gene uncertain. Trimming took off 6 bases at V and 6 bases at J, with 20 bases between the two ends. The CDR3 sequence is 16 residues long. Germline-derived CDR1 and CDR2 are MNHEY and SMNVEV (reference sequence). In nucleotides, the CDR3 is TGTGCCAGCAGACCCAGAGACACCCGGAAGGCCGGGGAGCTGTTTTTT. As protein: CASRPRDTRKAGELFF.

This clone is a singleton in its sample. This sequence joins TRBV5-1 and TRBJ2-2, with D maybe TRBD2 (6 bases). Germline values: CDR1 SGHRS, CDR2 YFSETQ. V lost 3 bases, J lost 1 base, and 16 bases lay in between. The CDR3 has 17 amino acids. The CDR3 reads CASSWGVSGLNTGELFF. In DNA form, the CDR3 reads TGCGCCAGCAGCTGGGGGGTTAGCGGCTTGAACACCGGGGAGCTGTTTTTT.

V usage is TRBV5-1 and J usage is TRBJ2-1; D possibly corresponds to TRBD2 (6 bases). V was shortened by 2 bases and J by 6 bases, with 12 bases between the two germline ends. The CDR3 covers 14 residues. Per germline, CDR1 SGHRS and CDR2 YFSETQ. The CDR3 DNA is TGCGCCAGCAGCTTCACGGGAGAAGGCAATGAGCAGTTCTTC. This codes for CASSFTGEGNEQFF.

The chain employs TRBV13 and TRBJ2-3; TRBD2 matches at 11 bases. This CDR3 spans 16 amino acids. Germline loops: CDR1 PRHDT, CDR2 FYEKMQ (reference sequence). V dropped 5 bases and J dropped 5; count of bases not matched to a gene: 9. The CDR3 DNA is TGTGCCAGCAGCACCCCCCTAGCGGGAGGAGGAGATACGCAGTATTTT. Its translation: CASSTPLAGGGDTQYF.

In its sample, this clone was seen a few times. This chain connects TRBV13 to TRBJ1-2; 11 nucleotides match TRBD1. J was trimmed by 0 bases and V by 5 bases; bases with no gene match: 14. CDR3 length equals 19 residues. Germline V gene data show CDR1 as PRHDT and CDR2 as FYEKMQ (reference sequence). CDR3 sequence (DNA): TGTGCCAGCAGCCCCCGGACAGGGGGCTTACCCCCGGCTAACTATGGCTACACCTTC. Residues: CASSPRTGGLPPANYGYTF.

This chain connects TRBV5-1 to TRBJ2-1; D gene ambiguous. Germline CDR1 and CDR2: SGHRS and YFSETQ. The ends were cut back, 3 bases at V and 9 bases at J, with 7 bases in the middle. This CDR3 is built from 11 residues. CDR3 coding DNA: TGCGCCAGCAGCTCGACTTCTGAGCAGTTCTTC. It translates to CASSSTSEQFF.

This chain links TRBV29-1 with TRBJ2-1, with 12 positions matching TRBD1. The CDR3 runs to 15 residues. From germline, CDR1 is SQVTM and CDR2 ANQGSEA. The trim removed 0 bases at V and 9 bases at J, leaving 6 bases unmatched. The chain's CDR3 is CSVEDWDRGRGEQFF. In DNA form, the CDR3 reads TGCAGCGTTGAAGATTGGGACAGGGGGCGAGGTGAGCAGTTCTTC.

CDR3 in DNA: TGTGCCAGCAGCTCCCCAATGGACAGGCGTAATACTAGCAACAATGAGCAGTTCTTC. Amino acid sequence: CASSSPMDRRNTSNNEQFF. This rearrangement joins TRBV11-2 to TRBJ2-1, with D possibly TRBD1 on 7 matching bases. Trimming removed 4 bases from V and 5 bases from J, with 27 bases in between. The CDR3 is 19 residues long. Germline assignment: CDR1 SGHAT and CDR2 FQNNGV.

The chain has TRBV6-1 and TRBJ2-3; a weak D match, TRBD1 (5 bases). The ends were cut back, 4 bases at V and 2 bases at J, with 7 bases in the middle. The CDR3 has 13 amino acids. Germline CDR1 is MNHNS and CDR2 is SASEGT. In DNA, the CDR3 is TGTGCCAGCAGTGTCAGGGACACAGATACGCAGTATTTT. Its protein product is CASSVRDTDTQYF.

This clone was found once. At one boundary the junction diverges from the germline segment, which might be a read error. This chain connects TRBV30 to TRBJ1-6, with D maybe TRBD1 (5 bases). This CDR3 contains 13 residues. The germline V gene encodes CDR1 GTSNPN and CDR2 SVGIG (reference sequence). The CDR3 loop is CAWMRGGNSPLHF. The CDR3 region has the DNA TGTGCCTGGATGCGGGGGGGTAATTCCCCCCTCCACTTT.

This chain joins TRBV16 and TRBJ2-1; 7 bases line up with TRBD2. Germline V CDR1 and CDR2: KGHSY, FQNENV. V lost 1 base to trimming and J lost 3 bases; unmatched junction nucleotides: 6. CDR3 size: 16 residues. The CDR3 protein is CASSQLTSPIYNEQFF. CDR3 nucleotide sequence: TGTGCCAGCAGCCAATTGACTAGCCCCATCTACAATGAGCAGTTCTTC.

The V gene is TRBV28, the J gene TRBJ2-5; 12 bases are shared with TRBD2. This CDR3 region has 14 residues. CDR1 and CDR2 (germline): MDHEN, SYDVKM. With 6 bases clipped from V and 9 bases from J, the junction kept 8 bases outside the gene matches. For the CDR3, the DNA is TGTGCCAGCAGCTCTACTAGCGGGAGGTTGGCCCAGTACTTC. This encodes CASSSTSGRLAQYF.

The rearrangement links TRBV10-3 to TRBJ2-7; 10 bases map to TRBD2. V shed 2 bases and J 5 bases; nucleotides not matched to a gene: 9. There are 16 residues in the CDR3. Germline values: CDR1 ENHRY, CDR2 SYGVKD. As DNA, the CDR3 is TGTGCCATCAGTGAGACCCCTAGCGGGAGAAGAAACGAGCAGTACTTC. It yields the protein CAISETPSGRRNEQYF.

The chain uses TRBV6-5 and TRBJ1-5; 9 positions agree with TRBD1. V lost 5 bases to trimming and J lost 7 bases; unmatched junction nucleotides: 6. CDR1 is MNHEY and CDR2 is SVGAGI in the germline V gene. The CDR3 runs to 14 residues. The CDR3 region is CASSPRTGEQPQHF. The DNA of the CDR3 is TGTGCCAGCAGTCCCAGGACAGGGGAACAGCCCCAGCATTTT.

The chain employs TRBV7-6 and TRBJ2-1; 12 nucleotides align to TRBD2. The CDR3 is made up of 16 amino acids. Germline CDR1 and CDR2: SGHVS and FNYEAQ. Germline trimming cut 5 bases from V and 7 bases from J; bases unmatched to any gene: 9. CDR3 nucleotides: TGTGCCAGCAGCCGGCCACTAGCGGGAGGCGGTAATGAGCAGTTCTTC. The encoded protein is CASSRPLAGGGNEQFF.

The V and J genes are TRBV7-2 and TRBJ1-3; D is possibly TRBD1 (5 bases). Trimming cost V 1 base and J 6 bases, with 19 bases left between them. Germline values: CDR1 SGHTA, CDR2 FQGNSA. CDR3 length: 17 residues. The CDR3 DNA follows: TGTGCCAGCAGCTTAGTAGGTTCAGGGCGCCGCCCAAACACCATATATTTT. This sequence encodes CASSLVGSGRRPNTIYF.

The rearrangement uses TRBV27 and TRBJ2-1, with 14 bases aligning to TRBD2. The CDR3 loop spans 18 amino acids. CDR1 is MNHEY, CDR2 SMNVEV, per germline (reference sequence). The junction had 6 bases not matched to a gene; V was cut back by 5 bases and J by 0 bases. The CDR3 loop is CASSRPGTSGSSYNEQFF. The CDR3 nucleotides read TGTGCCAGCAGTCGTCCCGGGACTAGCGGGAGCTCCTACAATGAGCAGTTCTTC.

The chain joins TRBV14 to TRBJ2-1; 10 positions match TRBD2. The CDR3 loop spans 17 amino acids. Germline CDR1 reads SGHDN; CDR2 reads FVKESK. The J segment lost 3 bases and the V segment lost 0 bases, leaving 5 bases of the junction unmatched. The CDR3 sequence is CASSQESSGSDYNEQFF. The DNA of the CDR3 is TGTGCCAGCAGCCAAGAGTCTAGCGGGAGTGACTACAATGAGCAGTTCTTC.

CDR3 nucleotides: TGTGCCAGCAGCCCAAGTAAGGGGGGGAATCAGCCCCAGCATTTT. Amino acids: CASSPSKGGNQPQHF. The chain recombines TRBV7-2 with TRBJ1-5, with a weak D call TRBD1 (6 bases). Trimming took 5 bases from V and 4 from J, leaving 15 bases between them. Germline CDR1 SGHTA, CDR2 FQGNSA. The CDR3 contains 15 residues.

This chain joins TRBV13 and TRBJ1-1, with D possibly matching TRBD1 (6 bases). CDR1 and CDR2 from the germline V gene are PRHDT and FYEKMQ (reference sequence). The CDR3 runs 15 residues. Trimming removed 4 bases from V and 1 base from J, with 13 bases in between. DNA for the CDR3: TGTGCCAGCAGCTCTGGACGACAGGAGAACACTGAAGCTTTCTTT. Its translation is CASSSGRQENTEAFF.

In regard to this clone: A read error may produce the germline difference seen at one junction end. The J gene is TRBJ2-7, the V gene TRBV7-2; 8 bases are a match to TRBD2. This CDR3 has 16 amino acids. Germline CDR1 SGHTA, CDR2 FQGNSA. CDR3 region: CASSNPQRECSHEQYF. The CDR3 region has the DNA TGTGCCAGCAGCAACCCTCAGCGGGAGTGCTCCCACGAGCAGTACTTC.

The chain recombines TRBV19 with TRBJ2-2; 9 positions match TRBD1. The trim removed 3 bases at V and 6 bases at J, leaving 8 bases unmatched. In germline, CDR1 is LNHDA, CDR2 SQIVND (reference sequence). CDR3 size: 16 residues. CDR3 loop: CASSIRDREFPGELFF. CDR3 DNA sequence: TGTGCCAGTAGTATCCGGGACAGGGAATTTCCCGGGGAGCTGTTTTTT.

This chain links TRBV6-5 with TRBJ1-2, with D perhaps TRBD1 (6 bases). The CDR3 is 14 residues long. Germline loops: CDR1 MNHEY, CDR2 SVGAGI. Trimming removed 4 bases from V and 2 bases from J, with 11 bases in between. The CDR3 DNA reads as TGTGCCAGCAGTTTCGGTCAGGGGAACTATGGCTACACCTTC. Protein: CASSFGQGNYGYTF.

The chain recombines TRBV5-1 with TRBJ2-2; D may be TRBD1 (5 bases). The germline CDR1 and CDR2 sequences are SGHRS and YFSETQ. CDR3 length: 15 residues. With 4 bases removed from V and 0 bases from J, the gap between germline ends came to 10 bases. This CDR3 reads CASSRTLPNTGELFF. CDR3 coding DNA: TGCGCCAGCAGCAGGACACTTCCGAACACCGGGGAGCTGTTTTTT.

This chain links TRBV27 with TRBJ2-4; D might be TRBD1 (6 bases). The CDR3 has 15 amino acids. The V and J ends lost 5 bases and 1 base respectively, with 12 bases between them. Germline V CDR1 and CDR2: MNHEY, SMNVEV (reference sequence). CDR3 amino acids: CASSLTGFAKNIQYF. The DNA of the CDR3 is TGTGCCAGCAGTCTCACAGGGTTCGCCAAAAACATTCAGTACTTC.

This chain connects TRBV10-2 to TRBJ1-2; the match to TRBD1 covers 9 bases. The CDR3 is 14 amino acids. The germline gives CDR1 WSHSY, CDR2 SAAADI. Trimming cost V 10 bases and J 4 bases; bases outside gene matches: 10. DNA of the CDR3: TGCGCCACCTACCGGGACAGGGACAGCTATGGCTACACCTTC. Amino acids: CATYRDRDSYGYTF.

V and J are TRBV7-3 and TRBJ2-7; 7 nucleotides agree with TRBD1. This CDR3 comprises 14 residues. Germline V gives CDR1 SGHTA, CDR2 FQGTGA. J lost 1 base, V lost 6 bases, and 6 bases had no gene match. CDR3: CASRSRGQSYEQYF. The DNA for the CDR3 is TGTGCCAGCAGGAGTAGGGGACAGTCCTACGAGCAGTACTTC.